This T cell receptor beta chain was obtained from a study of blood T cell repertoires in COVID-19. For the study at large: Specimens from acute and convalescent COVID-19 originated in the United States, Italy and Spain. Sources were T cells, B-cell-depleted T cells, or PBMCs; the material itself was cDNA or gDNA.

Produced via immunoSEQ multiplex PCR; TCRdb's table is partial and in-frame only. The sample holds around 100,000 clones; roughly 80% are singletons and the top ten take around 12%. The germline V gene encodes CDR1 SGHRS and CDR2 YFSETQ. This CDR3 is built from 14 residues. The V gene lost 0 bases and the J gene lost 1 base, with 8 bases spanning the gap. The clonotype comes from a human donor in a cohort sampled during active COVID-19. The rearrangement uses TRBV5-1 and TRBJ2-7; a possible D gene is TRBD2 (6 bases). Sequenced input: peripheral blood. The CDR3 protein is CASSLGGNSYEQYF. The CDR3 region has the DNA TGCGCCAGCAGCTTGGGCGGGAATTCCTACGAGCAGTACTTC.